This T cell receptor (beta chain) was recorded in a study of Ad26.COV2.S vaccination and SARS-CoV-2 variants. Study-level findings and limits: Assessments of TCR breadth and depth may have underestimated the total T cell responses. Reports say spike-specific CD8+ and CD4+ T cell responses covered substantial breadth after vaccination.

V was trimmed by 3 bases and J by 4 bases, leaving 13 bases between them. The length of the CDR3 is 15 residues. From germline, CDR1 is KGHSH and CDR2 LQKENI. The repertoire was sequenced with immunoSEQ multiplex PCR; TCRdb's copy has only in-frame clones and lacks some. The sample comprises about 350,000 clones, around 90% of which are singletons, and 3% to 4% rests with the top ten. About this clone itself: The antigen is unknown.

This specimen was peripheral blood, taken after recovery from COVID-19. The clonotype comes from a human donor who had recovered from COVID-19. The chain links TRBV18 to TRBJ1-5; D is perhaps TRBD1 (5 bases). CDR3 protein: CASSPGTLGNQPQHF. The CDR3 coding sequence is TGTGCCAGCTCACCCGGGACTCTTGGGAATCAGCCCCAGCATTTT.